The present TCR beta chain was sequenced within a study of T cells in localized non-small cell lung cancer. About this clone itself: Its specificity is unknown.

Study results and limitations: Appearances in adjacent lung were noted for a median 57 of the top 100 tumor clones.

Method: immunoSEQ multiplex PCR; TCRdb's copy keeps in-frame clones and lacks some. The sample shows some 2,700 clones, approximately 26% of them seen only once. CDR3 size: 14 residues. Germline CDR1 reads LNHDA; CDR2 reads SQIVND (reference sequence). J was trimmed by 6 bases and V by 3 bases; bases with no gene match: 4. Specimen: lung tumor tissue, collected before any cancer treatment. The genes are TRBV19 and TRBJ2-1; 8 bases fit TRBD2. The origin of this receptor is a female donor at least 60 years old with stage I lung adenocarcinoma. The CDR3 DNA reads TGTGCCAGTAGTATCCGGACTAGCAGCAATGAGCAGTTCTTC. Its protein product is CASSIRTSSNEQFF.